The 15 T cell receptor beta chains presented below share a single source sample, sequenced in a study of cytomegalovirus exposure and HLA in healthy donors. Both 60 Vbeta primers and 13 Jbeta primers went into the PCR. Produced via immunoSEQ multiplex PCR; TCRdb's table is partial and in-frame only. There are 110,000 to 150,000 clones in the sample; about 76% occur only once, and approximately 4% lies in the top ten. Specimen: PBMCs. Receptors were obtained from a man between 18 and 29 years old in good health and CMV-seronegative.

This clone showed up just once. The V and J genes are TRBV7-6 and TRBJ2-5, with D perhaps matching TRBD2 (9 bases). This CDR3 contains 15 residues. In germline, CDR1 is SGHVS, CDR2 FNYEAQ. Trimming left V 4 bases short and J 5 bases short, with 17 bases between. CDR3 residues: CASSSSGTGGETQYF. CDR3 in DNA: TGTGCCAGCAGCTCTAGCGGGACAGGAGGGGAGACCCAGTACTTC.

The chain couples TRBV30 to TRBJ1-5; TRBD1 matches at 7 bases. The CDR3 length is 15 residues. The V gene end was trimmed by 2 bases and the J gene end by 3 bases; junction bases not matched to a gene: 7. Germline V gene lookup returns CDR1 GTSNPN and CDR2 SVGIG (reference sequence). The CDR3 DNA sequence: TGTGCCTGGAGTAGAGGGACAGCGGACAATCAGCCCCAGCATTTT. Protein sequence: CAWSRGTADNQPQHF. Drawing the rest from reference TRBV30 and TRBJ1-5, the complete variable domain is SQTIHQWPATLVQPVGSPLSLECTVEGTSNPNLYWYRQAAGRGLQLLFYSVGIGQISSEVPQNLSASRPQDRQFILSSKKLLLSDSGFYLCAWSRGTADNQPQHFGDGTRLSIL.

This clone came up a few times. This rearrangement joins TRBV7-8 to TRBJ1-1; the D gene is possibly TRBD1 (6 bases). The germline V and J ends were trimmed by 1 base and 0 bases, with 9 bases remaining between them. CDR3 length: 15 amino acids. Germline V CDR1 and CDR2: SGHVS, FQNEAQ. The CDR3 loop is CASSLDQGLNTEAFF. CDR3 in DNA: TGTGCCAGCAGCTTAGATCAGGGGCTGAACACTGAAGCTTTCTTT. The full variable domain, rest sourced from reference TRBV7-8 and TRBJ1-1, is GAGVSQSPRYKVAKRGQDVALRCDPISGHVSLFWYQQALGQGPEFLTYFQNEAQLDKSGLPSDRFFAERPEGSVSTLKIQRTQQEDSAVYLCASSLDQGLNTEAFFGQGTRLTVV.

This clone was detected only a few times. J is TRBJ2-5 and V is TRBV10-3, with a weak D call TRBD2 (5 bases). V lost 4 bases and J 2 bases, leaving 11 bases between the germline ends. Germline CDR1 is ENHRY and CDR2 is SYGVKD. The CDR3 runs 14 residues. The CDR3 is CAISVGGPQETQYF. In DNA form, the CDR3 reads TGTGCCATCAGTGTAGGAGGACCACAAGAGACCCAGTACTTC.

The V gene is TRBV19, the J gene TRBJ1-6; possible D gene TRBD1, 5 bases. The ends were cut back, 8 bases at V and 7 bases at J, with 18 bases in the middle. Germline CDR1 is LNHDA and CDR2 is SQIVND (reference sequence). This CDR3 region has 15 residues. CDR3 bases: TGTGCCAGTCGTTTAACGGGGGGAGGGAATTCACCCCTCCACTTT. Its translation is CASRLTGGGNSPLHF.

The rearrangement links TRBV6-4 to TRBJ1-5; no firm D call. Germline CDR1 is MRHNA and CDR2 is SNTAGT. V lost 9 bases and J 4 bases, leaving 16 bases between the germline ends. The CDR3 extends over 14 amino acids. CDR3 loop: CASLHGQVNQPQHF. CDR3 DNA sequence: TGTGCCAGTCTCCATGGGCAGGTAAATCAGCCCCAGCATTTT.

The chain employs TRBV6-4 and TRBJ1-1, with D possibly TRBD1 on 5 matching bases. CDR1 is MRHNA, CDR2 SNTAGT, per germline. The V gene lost 3 bases and the J gene lost 7 bases, with 12 bases spanning the gap. This CDR3 has 13 residues. DNA of the CDR3: TGTGCCAGCAGTGAACAGGCGGGGAGTGAAGCTTTCTTT. It translates to CASSEQAGSEAFF.

The gene calls are TRBV6-1 and TRBJ1-1, with TRBD1 as a possible D gene (6 bases). This CDR3 has 14 amino acids. V was shortened by 6 bases and J by 1 base, with 12 bases between the two germline ends. Per the germline V gene, CDR1 is MNHNS and CDR2 is SASEGT. CDR3 protein: CASRRDNSNTEAFF. In nucleotides, the CDR3 is TGTGCCAGCAGGAGGGACAACTCGAACACTGAAGCTTTCTTT.

This chain connects TRBV6-1 to TRBJ2-4, with a possible D match to TRBD1 (7 bases). The length of the CDR3 is 15 residues. Trimming cost V 6 bases and J 6 bases, with 18 bases left between them. Germline loops: CDR1 MNHNS, CDR2 SASEGT. The CDR3 protein is CASSPLEGAANIQYF. In nucleotides, the CDR3 is TGTGCCAGCAGCCCCTTGGAGGGGGCGGCAAACATTCAGTACTTC.

The rearrangement uses TRBV5-1 and TRBJ1-2, with D possibly matching TRBD1 (6 bases). This CDR3 has 16 amino acids. The germline V and J ends were trimmed by 2 bases and 7 bases, with 21 bases remaining between them. Germline V CDR1 and CDR2: SGHRS, YFSETQ. CDR3 protein: CASSFGTKGILRGYTF. CDR3 nucleotide sequence: TGCGCCAGCAGCTTCGGGACAAAAGGTATATTGCGTGGCTACACCTTC.

The chain employs TRBV27 and TRBJ2-1; 11 bases fit TRBD2. Germline V gene lookup returns CDR1 MNHEY and CDR2 SMNVEV (reference sequence). The V and J ends lost 2 bases and 5 bases, in that order; junction bases with no gene match: 5. There are 16 residues in the CDR3. The CDR3 DNA is TGTGCCAGCAGTTTAAGGGGGACTAGCGGCAACAATGAGCAGTTCTTC. Translating it yields CASSLRGTSGNNEQFF.

This clone has more than one count but fewer than ten. The chain links TRBV2 to TRBJ1-1; D remains unclear. CDR3 size: 15 residues. Per the germline V gene, CDR1 is SNHLY and CDR2 is FYNNEI. Trimming pared 4 bases from V and 1 base from J, leaving 13 bases between. CDR3 coding DNA: TGTGCCAGCAGTGGCCTCCCGGGTGGGAACACTGAAGCTTTCTTT. This encodes CASSGLPGGNTEAFF.

The chain uses TRBV21-1 and TRBJ1-6. TRBV21-1 is labeled a pseudogene. The CDR3 runs to 13 residues. This CDR3 reads CASSKHGNSPLHF. The CDR3 DNA reads as TGTGCCAGCAGCAAACACGGTAATTCACCCCTCCACTTT.

This chain uses TRBV5-4 with TRBJ2-7; maybe TRBD1 (5 bases). CDR1 is SGHNT and CDR2 is YYREEE in the germline V gene (reference sequence). The V end was cut by 4 bases, the J end by 0 bases, with 14 bases between. This CDR3 is built from 15 residues. DNA for the CDR3: TGTGCCAGCAGCCGCGACAGTTCAAGCTCCTACGAGCAGTACTTC. Translated: CASSRDSSSSYEQYF.

V gene TRBV4-1 combines with J gene TRBJ1-2; TRBD1 matches at 8 bases. The V and J ends lost 4 bases and 0 bases, in that order; junction bases with no gene match: 7. CDR3 length equals 16 residues. CDR1 MGHRA and CDR2 YSYEKL come from the germline V gene. CDR3 sequence: CASSRGQAMTNYGYTF. CDR3 nucleotides: TGCGCCAGCAGCCGGGGACAGGCAATGACTAACTATGGCTACACCTTC.